The 2 T cell receptor beta chains below were found in one sample sequenced in a study of blood T cells in healthy people across ages (dated by TCRdb to the mid-2010s). Libraries were made using 5' RACE. These reads were obtained on an Illumina HiSeq 2500. A second PCR of roughly 7 to 11 cycles was performed with a sample-barcoded 5' primer and a J-beta primer mix. Using fastp at Q25 and MiXCR, TCRdb reprocessed the public reads and kept productive beta chains. Duplicate CDR3 protein sequences are folded into a single record with the most common DNA and genes. Counted in this sample were 1.5 million to 2 million distinct CDR3 sequences; over 25% of them appeared once. The ten largest clones add up to 7.7% of the sample. Material: blood. Every receptor here comes from a woman in her twenties or thirties in good health.

The chain joins TRBV7-2 to TRBJ1-1; D remains unclear. The V and J ends lost 5 bases and 2 bases respectively, with 12 bases between them. CDR1 and CDR2 from the germline V gene are SGHTA and FQGNSA. This CDR3 region has 14 residues. CDR3 DNA sequence: TGTGCCAGCAGCCTCCTCGGATTTAACACTGAAGCTTTCTTT. This encodes CASSLLGFNTEAFF.

This clonotype has just a few counts. This chain connects TRBV29-1 to TRBJ2-7, with 8 bases fitting TRBD2. With 7 bases clipped from V and 4 bases from J, the junction kept 12 bases outside the gene matches. CDR1 is SQVTM, CDR2 ANQGSEA, per germline. The CDR3 is 14 residues long. CDR3 coding DNA: TGCAGCGGCTTAATCACTAGCGGTGGGTACGAGCAGTACTTC. Translation: CSGLITSGGYEQYF.